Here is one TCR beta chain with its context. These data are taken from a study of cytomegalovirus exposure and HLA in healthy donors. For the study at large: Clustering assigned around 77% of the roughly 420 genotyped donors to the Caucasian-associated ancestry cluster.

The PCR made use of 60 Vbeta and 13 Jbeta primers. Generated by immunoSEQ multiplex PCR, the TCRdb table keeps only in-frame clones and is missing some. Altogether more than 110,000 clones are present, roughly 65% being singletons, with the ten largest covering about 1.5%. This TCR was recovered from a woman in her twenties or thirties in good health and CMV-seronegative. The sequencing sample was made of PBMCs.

The CDR3 spells CASSPWVAGGYNNEQFF. DNA for the CDR3: TGTGCCAGCAGCCCGTGGGTAGCGGGAGGGTATAACAATGAGCAGTTCTTC. This chain joins TRBV5-4 and TRBJ2-1; 11 positions match TRBD2. Losses at the gene ends were 4 bases for V and 5 bases for J; bases not matched to a gene: 11. Germline CDR1 and CDR2: SGHNT and YYREEE (reference sequence). This CDR3 has 17 amino acids.